The T cell receptor (beta chain) under discussion was sequenced for a study of T cells in localized non-small cell lung cancer. Study-level findings and limits: Compared with tumor, uninvolved adjacent lung displayed greater T cell clonality, ranking highest overall. Longer overall survival accompanied higher blood T cell density.

About this clone: Its antigen is not identified.

The assay was immunoSEQ multiplex PCR, and TCRdb's table has in-frame clones only and misses some. The sample has roughly 26,000 clones; around nine tenths are singletons. Sample: peripheral blood, taken before any cancer treatment. This clonotype was sampled from a female donor over 55 with stage II squamous cell lung carcinoma.

The DNA for the CDR3 is TGTGCCAGCAGCTTCCCAACAGGGTCAGAGACCCAGTACTTC. Its translation is CASSFPTGSETQYF. The V gene is TRBV5-4, the J gene TRBJ2-5; D may be TRBD1 (6 bases). The CDR3 spans 14 residues. V lost 2 bases, J lost 4 bases, and 12 bases lay in between. Germline CDR1 reads SGHNT; CDR2 reads YYREEE (reference sequence).